The clone carrying this T cell receptor beta chain was picked up many times. Its target is not known. The data are from a study of neurological immune-mediated disorders. Source material was 2 million unsorted PBMCs, stored at -80 °C in RNAlater. 5'RACE with 10-nucleotide random UMIs produced the cDNA. Using its own MiXCR run on the 5' RACE reads, TCRdb lists one record per CDR3 protein. Among around 23,000 distinct CDR3 sequences listed, 13% were seen once. Study observations and caveats: Private repertoires in all groups were suggested by the absence of shared CDR3 amino acid sequences among expanded clones across subjects.

Trimming removed 7 bases from V and 5 bases from J, with 23 bases in between. The germline gives CDR1 DFQATT, CDR2 SNEGSKA (reference sequence). The CDR3 contains 15 residues. The sequencing sample was made of PBMCs. This TCR was recovered from a woman between 40 and 55 years old with HTLV-1-associated myelopathy (HAM/TSP). This chain links TRBV20-1 with TRBJ1-1; a possible D gene is TRBD1 (6 bases). DNA for the CDR3: TGCAGTGTTACGCAGGACAGCCCCCTCGGGACTGAAGCTTTCTTT. Translating gives CSVTQDSPLGTEAFF.